This is a list of T cell receptor beta chains from one sample in a study of blood T cell repertoires in COVID-19. Generated by immunoSEQ multiplex PCR, the TCRdb table keeps only in-frame clones and is missing some. Here the sample spans about 320,000 clones, around 92% being singletons. Sequenced sample: peripheral blood. Receptors originate from a woman in her 30s with COVID-19, enrolled during active disease. Each CDR3 is given with its conserved first and last residue. Each record gives: D gene, J gene, clone size, V gene, CDR3 protein, CDR3 DNA. D genes are given only for firm matches. Size values are once, few and many counts, or a class for expanded clones, and some rows have none.

TRBD1	TRBJ2-5	-	TRBV15	CATSRPETGGNQETQYF	TGTGCCACCAGCAGACCGGAAACAGGGGGCAATCAAGAGACCCAGTACTTC
TRBD2	TRBJ2-7	-	TRBV9	CASSGGASGGYEQYF	TGTGCCAGCAGCGGAGGCGCTAGCGGGGGCTACGAGCAGTACTTC
-	TRBJ2-7	-	TRBV2	CASGTGINSYEQYF	TGTGCCAGCGGAACAGGGATCAACTCCTACGAGCAGTACTTC
-	TRBJ1-6	-	TRBV6-5	CASSPRDTNNSPLHF	TGTGCCAGCAGTCCCCGGGACACCAATAATTCACCCCTCCACTTT
TRBD2	TRBJ2-5	once	TRBV7-8	CASMLSGGGGGETQYF	TGTGCCAGCATGCTAAGCGGGGGGGGCGGTGGAGAGACCCAGTACTTC
-	TRBJ1-5	-	TRBV27	CASSLSYGQPQHF	TGTGCCAGCAGTTTAAGTTACGGTCAGCCCCAGCATTTT
-	TRBJ1-1	-	TRBV3-1/TRBV3-2	CASSQWNAANTEAFF	TGTGCCAGCAGCCAATGGAACGCGGCCAACACTGAAGCTTTCTTT
-	TRBJ1-3	-	TRBV11-2	CASSHATDSRSGNTIYF	TGTGCCAGCAGCCACGCTACAGACAGTCGCTCTGGAAACACCATATATTTT
-	TRBJ1-2	-	TRBV5-1	CASSLDSFGGNYGYTF	TGCGCCAGCAGCTTGGACAGCTTCGGGGGTAACTATGGCTACACCTTC
-	TRBJ2-7	-	TRBV6-5	CASSPSRGLAYEQYF	TGTGCCAGCAGTCCCTCCCGGGGTCTGGCCTACGAGCAGTACTTC
-	TRBJ1-6	-	TRBV7-9	CASSLTINNSPLHF	TGTGCCAGCAGCTTGACAATAAACAATTCACCCCTCCACTTT
-	TRBJ2-7	-	TRBV11-2	CASSLWHNSYEQYF	TGTGCCAGCAGCTTATGGCACAACTCCTACGAGCAGTACTTC